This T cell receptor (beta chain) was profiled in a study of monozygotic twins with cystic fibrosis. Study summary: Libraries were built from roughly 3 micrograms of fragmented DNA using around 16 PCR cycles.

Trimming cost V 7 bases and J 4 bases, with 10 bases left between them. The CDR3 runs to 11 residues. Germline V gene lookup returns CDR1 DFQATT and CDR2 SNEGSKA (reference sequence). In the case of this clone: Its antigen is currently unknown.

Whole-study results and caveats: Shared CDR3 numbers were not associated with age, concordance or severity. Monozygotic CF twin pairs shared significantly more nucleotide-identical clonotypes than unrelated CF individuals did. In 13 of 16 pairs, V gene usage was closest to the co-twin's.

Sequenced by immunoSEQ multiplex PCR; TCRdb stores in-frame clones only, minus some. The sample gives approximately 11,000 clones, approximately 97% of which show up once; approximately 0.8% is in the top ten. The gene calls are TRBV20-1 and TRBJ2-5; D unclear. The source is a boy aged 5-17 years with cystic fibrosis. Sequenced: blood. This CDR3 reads CSVIPPETQYF. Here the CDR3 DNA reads TGCAGTGTCATTCCCCCAGAGACCCAGTACTTC.